The next 20 T cell receptor beta chains were all read from a single sample in a study of CD8 T cells in Susac syndrome. With random hexamers, about 0.5 to 1 ug RNA was reverse transcribed. TCRdb reanalysed the immunoSEQ multiplex PCR reads using MiXCR and keeps one entry per CDR3 protein. The data hold a few hundred thousand distinct CDR3 sequences, with about 91% observed a single time. Sequencing was performed on CD4+ T cells from PBMCs. All receptors derive from a human donor with multiple sclerosis.

This clonotype has just a few counts. The chain recombines TRBV29-1 with TRBJ2-5; D unresolved. CDR1 is SQVTM, CDR2 ANQGSEA, per germline. V gave up 3 bases and J gave up 5 bases, with 4 bases separating them. The CDR3 is made up of 10 amino acids. The CDR3 sequence: CSVEEETQYF. As DNA, the CDR3 is TGCAGCGTTGAGGAGGAGACCCAGTACTTC.

V gene TRBV6-2 or TRBV6-3 combines with J gene TRBJ2-5; 16 bases are a match to TRBD2. Per germline, CDR1 MNHEY and CDR2 SVGEGT. The CDR3 sequence is 17 residues long. The V gene end was trimmed by 6 bases and the J gene end by 5 bases; junction bases not matched to a gene: 9. CDR3: CASRPGTSGRARETQYF. DNA of the CDR3: TGTGCCAGCAGACCAGGGACTAGCGGGAGGGCCCGTGAGACCCAGTACTTC.

The rearrangement links TRBV20-1 to TRBJ2-7; 8 nucleotides line up with TRBD1. In germline, CDR1 is DFQATT, CDR2 SNEGSKA (reference sequence). V was pared by 1 base and J by 2 bases, with 1 base of the junction left unmatched. The CDR3 sequence is 13 residues long. CDR3 amino acids: CSARGGQAYEQYF. In nucleotides, the CDR3 is TGCAGTGCTAGAGGGGGACAGGCCTACGAGCAGTACTTC.

The rearrangement uses TRBV20-1 and TRBJ1-2; D might be TRBD1 (5 bases). Germline V CDR1 and CDR2: DFQATT, SNEGSKA (reference sequence). V shed 6 bases and J shed 10 bases, with 27 bases lying between them. CDR3 length: 15 residues. CDR3 residues: CSAKAGGGRNRVYTF. The CDR3 bases are TGCAGTGCGAAGGCGGGTGGGGGTCGGAATAGGGTCTACACCTTC.

The V call is TRBV20-1, the J call TRBJ2-7; no reliable D call. Germline V gene lookup returns CDR1 DFQATT and CDR2 SNEGSKA (reference sequence). With 6 bases removed from V and 2 bases from J, the gap between germline ends came to 8 bases. This CDR3 has 11 amino acids. CDR3 in DNA: TGCAGTGCAGGCTTGGCCTACGAGCAGTACTTC. Residues: CSAGLAYEQYF.

This CDR3 reads CASRAGTYNEQFF. The DNA for the CDR3 is TGTGCCAGTAGGGCTGGAACCTACAATGAGCAGTTCTTC. The J gene is TRBJ2-1, the V gene TRBV19; no clear D. CDR1 LNHDA and CDR2 SQIVND come from the germline V gene (reference sequence). The ends were cut back, 6 bases at V and 2 bases at J, with 8 bases in the middle. The CDR3 has 13 residues.

The J gene is TRBJ1-3, the V gene TRBV3-1; D is ambiguous. The CDR3 has 18 amino acids. Trimming pared 0 bases from V and 0 bases from J, leaving 15 bases between. Germline-derived CDR1 and CDR2 are LGHDT and YNNKEL (reference sequence). CDR3 nucleotide sequence: TGTGCCAGCAGCCAAGATCATTGGCAGCCTAGCTCTGGAAACACCATATATTTT. Its translation is CASSQDHWQPSSGNTIYF.

V usage is TRBV7-9 and J usage is TRBJ2-3; a weak D match, TRBD1 (6 bases). This CDR3 is 19 amino acids long. Germline-derived CDR1 and CDR2 are SEHNR and FQNEAQ (reference sequence). Trimming took 5 bases from V and 0 from J, leaving 24 bases between them. CDR3 sequence (DNA): TGTGCCAGCAGCCCCAGGGGATGGATCCGTTCCCTGAGCACAGATACGCAGTATTTT. Translation: CASSPRGWIRSLSTDTQYF.

The rearrangement joins TRBV30 to TRBJ1-3; TRBD1 might be the D (5 bases). This CDR3 spans 15 amino acids. Germline V lookup: CDR1 GTSNPN, CDR2 SVGIG (reference sequence). V was shortened by 0 bases and J by 7 bases, with 16 bases between the two germline ends. CDR3 nucleotides: TGTGCCTGGAGTGTACTAGGAGGGGCCGGTAACACCATATATTTT. Amino acid sequence: CAWSVLGGAGNTIYF.

The chain recombines TRBV2 with TRBJ2-1; 10 bases align to TRBD2. Germline CDR1 and CDR2: SNHLY and FYNNEI. The V and J ends lost 7 bases and 6 bases, in that order; junction bases with no gene match: 9. There are 15 residues in the CDR3. The CDR3 DNA follows: TGTGCCAGCAACGTAGCGGGAGGACCGATCAATGAGCAGTTCTTC. Residues: CASNVAGGPINEQFF.

Only a few counts were recorded for this clonotype. The chain joins TRBV6-1 to TRBJ1-6, with a tentative D call TRBD1 (5 bases). There are 14 residues in the CDR3. The V gene lost 2 bases and the J gene lost 7 bases, with 9 bases spanning the gap. In germline, CDR1 is MNHNS, CDR2 SASEGT. The CDR3 region has the DNA TGTGCCAGCAGTGAATCAGGGTTCAATTCACCCCTCCACTTT. This codes for CASSESGFNSPLHF.

V usage is TRBV2 and J usage is TRBJ2-5; 7 bases agree with TRBD2. After removal of 7 bases from V and 1 base from J, the junction contained 6 bases not matched to a gene. This CDR3 is 14 amino acids long. The germline CDR1 and CDR2 sequences are SNHLY and FYNNEI. CDR3 nucleotide sequence: TGTGCCAGCACGGGGGGAAGGGTCCAAGAGACCCAGTACTTC. Protein: CASTGGRVQETQYF.

The J gene is TRBJ2-3, the V gene TRBV30; D unclear. Germline CDR1 GTSNPN, CDR2 SVGIG (reference sequence). Trimming took 2 bases from V and 4 from J, leaving 13 bases between them. This CDR3 is built from 14 residues. In nucleotides, the CDR3 is TGTGCCTGGAGTTTTCCCCGGCCGCCAGATACGCAGTATTTT. Protein: CAWSFPRPPDTQYF.

This chain joins TRBV20-1 and TRBJ1-1, with D hard to call. CDR1 is DFQATT and CDR2 is SNEGSKA in the germline V gene (reference sequence). V lost 0 bases, J lost 7 bases, and 12 bases lay in between. The CDR3 spans 13 residues. The chain's CDR3 is CSARDGGQVEAFF. The CDR3 DNA follows: TGCAGTGCTAGAGATGGAGGTCAGGTTGAAGCTTTCTTT.

This clonotype came up once. The rearrangement joins TRBV4-1 to TRBJ1-2, with D unresolved. Germline-derived CDR1 and CDR2 are MGHRA and YSYEKL. The CDR3 is 16 residues long. The V and J ends lost 0 bases and 2 bases respectively, with 13 bases between them. The CDR3 region has the DNA TGCGCCAGCAGCCAAGATCTGGACGGAACGAACTATGGCTACACCTTC. As protein: CASSQDLDGTNYGYTF.

The CDR3 nucleotides read TGTGCCAGCAGCTTAGGGCTAGGGGTCGAGCAGTACTTC. Amino acids: CASSLGLGVEQYF. The chain couples TRBV7-9 to TRBJ2-7, with D perhaps matching TRBD1 (5 bases). V was shortened by 1 base and J by 6 bases, with 10 bases between the two germline ends. The CDR3 is made up of 13 amino acids. Germline values: CDR1 SEHNR, CDR2 FQNEAQ (reference sequence).

V is TRBV3-1 and J is TRBJ2-3; D is perhaps TRBD1 (5 bases). Trimming took off 0 bases at V and 1 base at J, with 23 bases between the two ends. This CDR3 is built from 20 residues. The germline CDR1 and CDR2 sequences are LGHDT and YNNKEL (reference sequence). CDR3 coding DNA: TGTGCCAGCAGCCAAGAAAGAAGACAGAGGTCGGTTGGTCGCACAGATACGCAGTATTTT. As protein: CASSQERRQRSVGRTDTQYF.

The chain recombines TRBV5-8 with TRBJ2-3; 10 bases are shared with TRBD2. The germline V gene has CDR1 SGHTS and CDR2 YDEGEE. CDR3 size: 17 residues. Germline trimming cut 5 bases from V and 10 bases from J; bases unmatched to any gene: 19. This chain's CDR3 is CASSPRGLAGAPVAQYF. CDR3 sequence (DNA): TGTGCCAGCAGTCCTCGGGGTCTAGCGGGGGCCCCCGTTGCGCAGTATTTT. Full variable domain (missing parts from reference TRBV5-8 and TRBJ2-3): EAGVTQSPTHLIKTRGQQATLRCSPISGHTSVYWYQQALGLGLQFLLWYDEGEERNRGNFPPRFSGRQFPNYSSELNVNALELEDSALYLCASSPRGLAGAPVAQYFGPGTRLTVL.

This clonotype showed up just once. The DNA of the CDR3 is TGTGCCAGCAGCGTAGGAGCGGGAGACTACAATGAGCAGTTCTTC. This codes for CASSVGAGDYNEQFF. The chain carries TRBV9 and TRBJ2-1; 8 bases align to TRBD2. The CDR3 contains 15 residues. Germline V CDR1 and CDR2: SGDLS, YYNGEE. Trimming cost V 0 bases and J 3 bases; bases outside gene matches: 2.

This clonotype appeared a single time. This rearrangement joins TRBV29-1 to TRBJ1-5; weak D call: TRBD1 (5 bases). This CDR3 region has 14 residues. Per germline, CDR1 SQVTM and CDR2 ANQGSEA. Deletions cut 4 bases from V and 2 bases from J, with 12 bases between. CDR3 amino acids: CSVGQGLGNQPQHF. CDR3 sequence (DNA): TGCAGCGTTGGTCAGGGATTGGGCAATCAGCCCCAGCATTTT.